A selection of T cell receptor beta chains follows, all from one sample in a study of patients and donors after allogeneic stem cell transplantation. TCRdb independently ran MiXCR on the RT-PCR reads; one entry per CDR3 protein. The sample records about 11,000 distinct CDR3 sequences, approximately 22% being singletons. Source material: blood, either unsorted or a sorted T cell fraction (not recorded which). These receptors originate from a human donor who was either an allogeneic HSCT recipient or a stem cell or donor lymphocyte infusion donor (not recorded which). It is not recorded whose cells these are; they may come from a transplant donor. Both conserved end residues are part of each CDR3. A D gene is named only where the DNA matches it firmly. Size tells how often a clone was seen (once, few, many) or the class of an expanded clone, and some rows leave it out.

size: .
J: TRBJ1-1
D: TRBD1
V: TRBV20-1
DNA: TGCAGTGCTAGAGGCCCCCGGGACAGGGAGGGAGCTTTCTTT
CDR3: CSARGPRDREGAFF

size: .
J: TRBJ2-7
D: .
V: TRBV4-3
DNA: TGCGCCAGCAGCCAAGAGGGGCCCTCCTACGAGCAGTACTTC
CDR3: CASSQEGPSYEQYF

size: few
J: TRBJ1-1
D: .
V: TRBV5-5
DNA: TGTGCCAGCAGCTTGATCGGGGGTCCTGAAGCTTTCTTT
CDR3: CASSLIGGPEAFF

size: many
J: TRBJ2-5
D: .
V: TRBV10-3
DNA: TGTGCCATCAGCGGGACTTCGGGGGAGACCCAGTACTTC
CDR3: CAISGTSGETQYF

size: .
J: TRBJ2-1
D: .
V: TRBV11-3
DNA: TGTGCCAGCAGCTTAGATCTAGGACCAAGCTTTTACAATGAGCAGTTCTTC
CDR3: CASSLDLGPSFYNEQFF

size: .
J: TRBJ2-7
D: .
V: TRBV5-1
DNA: TGCGCCAGCAGCCCAGGGGAAAGCTACTACGAGCAGTACTTC
CDR3: CASSPGESYYEQYF

size: few
J: TRBJ2-6
D: .
V: TRBV10-3
DNA: TGTGCCATCAGTGAGTCGAGGGCTAGCTCTGGGGCCAACGTCCTGACTTTC
CDR3: CAISESRASSGANVLTF

size: many
J: TRBJ1-4
D: .
V: TRBV11-2
DNA: TGTGCCAGCAGCTTATCGTACAGCCTTAATGAAAAACTGTTTTTT
CDR3: CASSLSYSLNEKLFF

size: few
J: TRBJ1-4
D: .
V: TRBV12-3/TRBV12-4
DNA: TGTGCCAGCAGCCAGAGGGAATACGGAAAACTGTTTTTT
CDR3: CASSQREYGKLFF

size: many
J: TRBJ2-2
D: TRBD2
V: TRBV3-1
DNA: TGTGCCAGCAGCCATGGGACTAGCGGGGCCGGGGAGCTGTTTTTT
CDR3: CASSHGTSGAGELFF

size: .
J: TRBJ2-5
D: .
V: TRBV6-2/TRBV6-3
DNA: TGTGCCAGCAGGTACTGGACAGCGCCAGAGACCCAGTACTTC
CDR3: CASRYWTAPETQYF

size: .
J: TRBJ1-1
D: .
V: TRBV5-1
DNA: TGCGCCAGCAGCTTGTCTGGATTGAACACTGAAGCTTTCTTT
CDR3: CASSLSGLNTEAFF

size: many
J: TRBJ1-2
D: TRBD1
V: TRBV20-1
DNA: TGCAGTGCCCTAACACCGACAGGGGCAATCTATGGCTACACCTTC
CDR3: CSALTPTGAIYGYTF

size: .
J: TRBJ2-7
D: .
V: TRBV16
DNA: TGTGCCAGCAGCTCTAGACAGGGAGGAGAGCAGTACTTC
CDR3: CASSSRQGGEQYF

size: many
J: TRBJ1-2
D: TRBD1
V: TRBV27
DNA: TGTGCCAGCAGTTTAAGACAGGGGGCACGTGGCTACACCTTC
CDR3: CASSLRQGARGYTF

size: few
J: TRBJ1-1
D: .
V: TRBV7-6
DNA: TGTGCCAGCAGCTTAGTTTCCACTGAAGCTTTCTTT
CDR3: CASSLVSTEAFF

size: .
J: TRBJ2-4
D: .
V: TRBV3-1
DNA: TGTGCCAGCAGCCAGGATTCAGGGAGCAAGGACATTCAGTACTTC
CDR3: CASSQDSGSKDIQYF

size: few
J: TRBJ2-1
D: .
V: TRBV20-1
DNA: TGCAGTGCTGGACGGGGAATTGCCTACAATGAGCAGTTCTTC
CDR3: CSAGRGIAYNEQFF

size: .
J: TRBJ2-3
D: TRBD2
V: TRBV9
DNA: TGTGCCAGCAGCGTAGTCGCCGCGGGGGGGACAGATACGCAGTATTTT
CDR3: CASSVVAAGGTDTQYF

size: many
J: TRBJ1-1
D: .
V: TRBV20-1
DNA: TGCAGTGCTAGAGACTACAGCGGGGGGAACACTGAAGCTTTCTTT
CDR3: CSARDYSGGNTEAFF

size: few
J: TRBJ2-5
D: TRBD2
V: TRBV15
DNA: TGTGCCACCAGCAGAGATCGGGGGGGATCGGAGACCCAGTACTTC
CDR3: CATSRDRGGSETQYF

size: .
J: TRBJ2-7
D: .
V: TRBV3-1
DNA: TGTGCCAGACGGGACAATACCTACGAGCAGTACTTC
CDR3: CARRDNTYEQYF

size: few
J: TRBJ1-1
D: .
V: TRBV12-5
DNA: TGTGCTAGTGCTCCTGACAGAGAAGCTTTCTTT
CDR3: CASAPDREAFF

size: .
J: TRBJ2-1
D: .
V: TRBV9
DNA: TGTGCCAGCAGCGTAGCGAATCCGCCCGGAGAGCAGTTCTTC
CDR3: CASSVANPPGEQFF

size: .
J: TRBJ1-5
D: .
V: TRBV23-1
DNA: TGCGCCAGCAGTCAGCCCGGCAGGGGTACCAATCAGCCCCAGCATTTT
CDR3: CASSQPGRGTNQPQHF

size: many
J: TRBJ1-3
D: .
V: TRBV7-2
DNA: TGTGCCAGCAGCTTAGTCAGGGGCCTGGGAAACACCATATATTTT
CDR3: CASSLVRGLGNTIYF

size: .
J: TRBJ1-1
D: .
V: TRBV10-3
DNA: TGTGCCATCCGGGACAACTTGAACACTGAAGCTTTCTTT
CDR3: CAIRDNLNTEAFF

size: .
J: TRBJ2-7
D: TRBD1
V: TRBV6-5
DNA: TGTGCCAGCAGTTACAAGACAGGGGCCGGCCCCTACGAGCAGTACTTC
CDR3: CASSYKTGAGPYEQYF

size: .
J: TRBJ1-2
D: TRBD1
V: TRBV6-2/TRBV6-3
DNA: TGTGCCAGCACCTTCCTCTCCCCGGGACAGGGGAGGAATGGCTACACCTTC
CDR3: CASTFLSPGQGRNGYTF

size: many
J: TRBJ1-2
D: .
V: TRBV7-6
DNA: TGTGCCAGCAGCTTAGGCAGAGCAGCTAACTATGGCTACACCTTC
CDR3: CASSLGRAANYGYTF

size: .
J: TRBJ2-5
D: TRBD2
V: TRBV5-4
DNA: TGTGCCAGCAGCTTCACCACGGGACTACAACAGACCCAGTACTTC
CDR3: CASSFTTGLQQTQYF

size: few
J: TRBJ2-7
D: .
V: TRBV3-1
DNA: TGTGCCAGCAGCCAATTTGGGCCCCCGCCCGGCGAGCAGTACTTC
CDR3: CASSQFGPPPGEQYF

size: few
J: TRBJ2-1
D: .
V: TRBV30
DNA: TGTGCCTGGACAGGAGAATACAATGAGCAGTTCTTC
CDR3: CAWTGEYNEQFF

size: many
J: TRBJ1-2
D: .
V: TRBV10-3
DNA: TGTGCCATCAGGATAGGACAGATCTATGGCTACACCTTC
CDR3: CAIRIGQIYGYTF

size: .
J: TRBJ2-5
D: TRBD2
V: TRBV12-3/TRBV12-4
DNA: TGTGCCAGCAGTTTAGGTACTAGCGGGGGACAAGAGACCCAGTACTTC
CDR3: CASSLGTSGGQETQYF

size: few
J: TRBJ1-4
D: .
V: TRBV13
DNA: TGTGCCAGCAGCCGGAAGGGGGGCAATGAAAAACTGTTTTTT
CDR3: CASSRKGGNEKLFF

size: .
J: TRBJ1-2
D: .
V: TRBV5-1
DNA: TGCGCCAGCAGCTCCGGGCCGCAAAACTATGGCTACACCTTC
CDR3: CASSSGPQNYGYTF

size: many
J: TRBJ1-1
D: TRBD1
V: TRBV20-1
DNA: TGCAGTGCTACGGACAGGGGGCCGAGGACTGAAGCTTTCTTT
CDR3: CSATDRGPRTEAFF

size: few
J: TRBJ1-4
D: .
V: TRBV29-1
DNA: TGCAGCGTTGAAGAATGGGGCAGAGGGGCATGGGGCGGAAAACTGTTTTTT
CDR3: CSVEEWGRGAWGGKLFF

size: few
J: TRBJ1-6
D: .
V: TRBV30
DNA: TGTGCCTGGAGTGTATCCGGACCCGGTGGGGCACCCCTCCACTTT
CDR3: CAWSVSGPGGAPLHF